A single T cell receptor (beta chain) is shown here with its context. The sample originates from a study of OX40 agonist ivuxolimab in advanced cancers. V lost 0 bases and J lost 0, with 9 bases in between. This CDR3 comprises 15 residues. The germline CDR1 and CDR2 sequences are SGDLS and YYNGEE. Prior autoimmune disease or systemic immunosuppression barred patients. TCRdb's copy holds only in-frame clones and misses some; the assay was immunoSEQ multiplex PCR. The profile shows 82,000 or so clones, 92% of them singletons. This rearrangement joins TRBV9 to TRBJ2-5; maybe TRBD2 (5 bases). The receptor was derived from an adult with an advanced solid tumor such as melanoma, head and neck, liver or kidney cancer. The sequenced sample was CD4+ or CD8+ T cells sorted from blood, obtained in a trial of the OX40 agonist ivuxolimab. Here the CDR3 DNA reads TGTGCCAGCAGCGTAGCGGGAATGGACCAAGAGACCCAGTACTTC. Encoded protein: CASSVAGMDQETQYF.